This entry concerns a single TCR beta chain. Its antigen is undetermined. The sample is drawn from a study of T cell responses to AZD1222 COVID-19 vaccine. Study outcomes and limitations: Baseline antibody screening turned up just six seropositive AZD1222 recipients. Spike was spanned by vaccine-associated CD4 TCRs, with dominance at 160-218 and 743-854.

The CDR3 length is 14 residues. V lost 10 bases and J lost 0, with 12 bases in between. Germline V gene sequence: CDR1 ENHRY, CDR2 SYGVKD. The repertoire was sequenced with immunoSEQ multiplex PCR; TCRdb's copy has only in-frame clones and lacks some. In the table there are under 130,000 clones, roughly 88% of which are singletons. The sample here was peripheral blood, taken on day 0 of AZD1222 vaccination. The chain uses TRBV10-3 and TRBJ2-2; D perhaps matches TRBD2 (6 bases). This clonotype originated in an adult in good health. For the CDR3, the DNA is TGTGCCACCAGACTAGTCTCGAACACCGGGGAGCTGTTTTTT. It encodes CATRLVSNTGELFF.